This entry describes one T cell receptor (beta chain). This sample also contains other DNA sequences that code for the same CDR3. Germline CDR1 reads MDHEN; CDR2 reads SYDVKM. The CDR3 totals 12 residues. V gave up 4 bases and J gave up 5 bases; unmatched junction bases: 1. These data are taken from a study of blood T cell repertoires in COVID-19. Clones were read by immunoSEQ multiplex PCR, and TCRdb kept only the in-frame ones, dropping some. The table has 250,000 or so clones, about 85% seen once. The receptor was isolated from a man aged 18 to 29 with active or convalescent COVID-19. This rearrangement joins TRBV28 to TRBJ1-2, with 7 positions matching TRBD1. The sequencing input was peripheral blood. The CDR3 protein is CASSSGGYGYTF. Written as DNA, the CDR3 is TGTGCCAGCAGTTCAGGGGGTTATGGCTACACCTTC.